Described below is a single T cell receptor beta chain sequence and its context. No antigen is known for it. The sample originates from a study of response to subunit inactivated influenza vaccine. General study points: The authors proposed limited new T cell recruitment per seasonal influenza vaccination.

Germline V CDR1 and CDR2: MNHNS, SASEGT. With 5 bases clipped from V and 1 base from J, the junction kept 5 bases outside the gene matches. This CDR3 comprises 14 residues. TCRdb analysed the RT-PCR reads with MiXCR anew, one entry per CDR3 protein. Counted here are 610,000 or so distinct CDR3 sequences, 12% to 15% occurring once; the ten biggest clones make up around 10%. This rearrangement joins TRBV6-1 to TRBJ2-7; TRBD1 matches at 7 bases. The TCR comes from a man aged 50-60 years who received an inactivated influenza vaccine. The material was PBMCs from blood, obtained about 12 days after vaccination. CDR3 residues: CASSPTGLSYEQYF. CDR3 bases: TGTGCCAGCAGTCCGACAGGGTTGTCCTACGAGCAGTACTTC.